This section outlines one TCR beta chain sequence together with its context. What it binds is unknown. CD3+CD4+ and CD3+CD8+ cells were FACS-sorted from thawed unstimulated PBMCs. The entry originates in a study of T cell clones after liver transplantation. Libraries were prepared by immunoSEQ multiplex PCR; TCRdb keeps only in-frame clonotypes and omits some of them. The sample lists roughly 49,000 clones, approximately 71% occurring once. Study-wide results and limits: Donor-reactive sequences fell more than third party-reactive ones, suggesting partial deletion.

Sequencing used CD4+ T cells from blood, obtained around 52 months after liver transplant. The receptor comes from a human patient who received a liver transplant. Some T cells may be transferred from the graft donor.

The CDR3 here is CASSMGVGLTTEAFF. CDR3 DNA: TGTGCCAGTAGTATGGGAGTGGGGTTGACCACTGAAGCTTTCTTT. The chain uses TRBV19 and TRBJ1-1; D not resolved. V was trimmed by 3 bases and J by 4 bases, leaving 15 bases between them. Germline CDR1 LNHDA, CDR2 SQIVND (reference sequence). This CDR3 has 15 amino acids.